The next 2 T cell receptor beta chains were all read from a single sample in a study of OX40 agonist ivuxolimab in advanced cancers. Here immunoSEQ multiplex PCR was the method, and the copy in TCRdb shows in-frame clones only, minus some. The sample holds 30,000 to 40,000 clones, more than 60% seen once. Sequenced here: CD4+ or CD8+ T cells sorted from blood, sampled in a trial of the OX40 agonist ivuxolimab. These receptors originate from an adult with an advanced solid tumor such as melanoma, head and neck, liver or kidney cancer.

The genes are TRBV7-9 and TRBJ2-5, with D maybe TRBD1 (7 bases). The ends were cut back, 10 bases at V and 3 bases at J, with 18 bases in the middle. The germline gives CDR1 SEHNR, CDR2 FQNEAQ (reference sequence). This CDR3 spans 14 amino acids. Written as DNA, the CDR3 is TGTGCCATCAGTAAGACAGGGAGGAAAGAGACCCAGTACTTC. Its translation: CAISKTGRKETQYF.

V is TRBV18 and J is TRBJ2-7, with 9 bases identical to TRBD1. CDR1 is KGHSH, CDR2 LQKENI, per germline. The V segment lost 3 bases and the J segment 1 base; nucleotides outside the gene matches: 4. The CDR3 is 15 amino acids. The DNA for the CDR3 is TGTGCCAGCTCACCGCCCGGGACAGGGTCCTACGAGCAGTACTTC. Its protein is CASSPPGTGSYEQYF.